What follows describes a single TCR beta chain. Produced via immunoSEQ multiplex PCR; TCRdb's table is partial and in-frame only. The data hold about 330,000 clones, with 87% observed a single time. The data derive from a study of blood T cell repertoires in COVID-19. Between the trimmed V and J ends, which lost 5 bases and 9 bases, there was a span of 17 bases. The germline V gene has CDR1 SGHTA and CDR2 FQGTGA. This CDR3 region has 14 residues. The sample was peripheral blood. The clonotype comes from a man younger than 45 with COVID-19, enrolled during active disease. This chain uses TRBV7-3 with TRBJ2-1; D may be TRBD2 (7 bases). This chain's CDR3 is CASSGGGPVGEQFF. CDR3 DNA: TGTGCCAGCAGCGGGGGGGGCCCCGTTGGTGAGCAGTTCTTC.